These 5 T cell receptor beta chains came from one sample sequenced in a study of cytomegalovirus exposure and HLA in healthy donors. It was with 60 Vbeta and 13 Jbeta primers that the PCR ran. Some clones are missing from TCRdb's copy, which holds only in-frame ones; the method was immunoSEQ multiplex PCR. The sample has more than 120,000 clones, more than 75% seen once. Sequencing was performed on PBMCs. The receptor set was obtained from a woman in her forties in good health and CMV-seropositive.

In DNA form, the CDR3 reads TGTGCCAGTCTACAGGGGAGTGAAAAACTGTTTTTT. Amino acids: CASLQGSEKLFF. The chain links TRBV28 to TRBJ1-4; 7 nucleotides line up with TRBD1. The germline V gene has CDR1 MDHEN and CDR2 SYDVKM. The CDR3 has 12 residues. J was trimmed by 7 bases and V by 9 bases; bases with no gene match: 5.

This chain links TRBV5-1 with TRBJ2-5, with 15 bases that match TRBD2. The CDR3 is made up of 16 amino acids. V shed 0 bases, J shed 4 bases, and the junction held 1 base outside the gene matches. Per germline, CDR1 SGHRS and CDR2 YFSETQ. This CDR3 reads CASSLGGLAGGETQYF. In DNA, the CDR3 is TGCGCCAGCAGCTTGGGGGGACTAGCGGGAGGAGAGACCCAGTACTTC.

Turning to this clone: Relative to the germline gene, one junction end is altered; a read error may explain this. V usage is TRBV7-9 and J usage is TRBJ2-2, with D possibly being TRBD1 (6 bases). The germline CDR1 and CDR2 sequences are SEHNR and FQNEAQ (reference sequence). The CDR3 spans 13 residues. The CDR3 reads CSSRDDRTGELFF. CDR3 sequence (DNA): TGTTCCAGCAGAGACGACAGGACCGGGGAGCTGTTTTTT.

The V and J genes are TRBV5-6 and TRBJ2-3, with D possibly being TRBD2 (5 bases). CDR1 and CDR2 from the germline V gene are SGHDT and YYEEEE. This CDR3 is built from 15 residues. V shed 7 bases and J shed 6 bases, with 21 bases lying between them. The CDR3 DNA is TGTGCCAGCGGCGAGGGCAGTGGTTCGGCGGATACGCAGTATTTT. It is translated as CASGEGSGSADTQYF.

CDR3 residues: CASSTRVEAKNIQYF. CDR3 DNA sequence: TGTGCCAGCAGCACCAGGGTAGAAGCCAAAAACATTCAGTACTTC. This chain connects TRBV28 to TRBJ2-4; D might be TRBD1 (5 bases). Trimming left V 6 bases short and J 0 bases short, with 12 bases between. The germline V gene has CDR1 MDHEN and CDR2 SYDVKM. CDR3 length equals 15 residues.